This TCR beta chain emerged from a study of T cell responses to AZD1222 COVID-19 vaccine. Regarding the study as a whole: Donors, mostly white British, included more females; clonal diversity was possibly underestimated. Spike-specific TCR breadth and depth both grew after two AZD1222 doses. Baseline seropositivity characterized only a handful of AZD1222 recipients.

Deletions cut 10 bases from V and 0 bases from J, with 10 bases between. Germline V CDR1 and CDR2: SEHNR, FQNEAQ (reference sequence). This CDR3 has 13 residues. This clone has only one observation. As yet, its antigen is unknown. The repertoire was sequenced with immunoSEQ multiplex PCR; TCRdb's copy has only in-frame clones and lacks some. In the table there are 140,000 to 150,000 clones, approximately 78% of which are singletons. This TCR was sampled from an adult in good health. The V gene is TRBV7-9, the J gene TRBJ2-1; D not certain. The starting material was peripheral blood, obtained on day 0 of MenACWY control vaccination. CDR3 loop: CATRQSSYNEQFF. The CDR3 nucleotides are TGTGCCACCCGGCAAAGCTCCTACAATGAGCAGTTCTTC.